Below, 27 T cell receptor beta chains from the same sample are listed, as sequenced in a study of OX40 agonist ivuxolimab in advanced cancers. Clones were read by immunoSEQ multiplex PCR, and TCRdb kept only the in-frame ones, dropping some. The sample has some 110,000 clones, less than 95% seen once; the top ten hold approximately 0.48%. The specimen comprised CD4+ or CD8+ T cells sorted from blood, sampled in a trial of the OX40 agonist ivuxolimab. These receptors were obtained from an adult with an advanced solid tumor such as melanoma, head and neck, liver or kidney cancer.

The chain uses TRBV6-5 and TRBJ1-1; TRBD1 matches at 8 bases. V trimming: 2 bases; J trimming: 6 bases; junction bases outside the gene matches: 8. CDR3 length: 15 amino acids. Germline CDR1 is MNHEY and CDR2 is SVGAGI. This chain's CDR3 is CASSYRSGGLSEAFF. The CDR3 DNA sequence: TGTGCCAGCAGTTACCGTTCAGGGGGCTTATCTGAAGCTTTCTTT.

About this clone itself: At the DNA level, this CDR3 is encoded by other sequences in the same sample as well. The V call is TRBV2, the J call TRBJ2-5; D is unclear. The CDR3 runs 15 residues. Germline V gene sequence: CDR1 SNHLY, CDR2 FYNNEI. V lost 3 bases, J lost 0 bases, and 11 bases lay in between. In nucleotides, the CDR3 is TGTGCCAGCAGTGACAAGACCACTTACCAAGAGACCCAGTACTTC. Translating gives CASSDKTTYQETQYF.

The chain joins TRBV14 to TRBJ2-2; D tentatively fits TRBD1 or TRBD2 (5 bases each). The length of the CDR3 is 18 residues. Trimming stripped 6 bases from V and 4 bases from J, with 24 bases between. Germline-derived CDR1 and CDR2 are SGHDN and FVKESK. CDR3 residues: CASSPRGALQTPTGELFF. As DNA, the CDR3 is TGTGCCAGCAGTCCCAGAGGGGCCCTACAAACCCCCACCGGGGAGCTGTTTTTT.

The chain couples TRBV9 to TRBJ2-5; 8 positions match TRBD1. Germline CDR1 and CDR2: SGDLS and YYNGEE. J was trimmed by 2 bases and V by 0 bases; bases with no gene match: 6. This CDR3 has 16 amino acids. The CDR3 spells CASSVVGTGDQETQYF. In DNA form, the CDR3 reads TGTGCCAGCAGCGTAGTGGGGACAGGTGATCAAGAGACCCAGTACTTC.

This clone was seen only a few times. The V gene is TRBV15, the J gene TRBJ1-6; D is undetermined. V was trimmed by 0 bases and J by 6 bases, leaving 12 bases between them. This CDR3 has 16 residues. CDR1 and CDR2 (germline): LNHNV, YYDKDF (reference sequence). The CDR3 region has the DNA TGTGCCACCAGCAGAGAGATGCCCGGGCCTAATTCACCCCTCCACTTT. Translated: CATSREMPGPNSPLHF.

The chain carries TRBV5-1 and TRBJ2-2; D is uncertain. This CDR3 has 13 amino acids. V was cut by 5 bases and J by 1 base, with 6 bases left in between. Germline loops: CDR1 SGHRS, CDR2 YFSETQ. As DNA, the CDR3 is TGCGCCAGCAGGGTACTGAACACCGGGGAGCTGTTTTTT. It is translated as CASRVLNTGELFF.

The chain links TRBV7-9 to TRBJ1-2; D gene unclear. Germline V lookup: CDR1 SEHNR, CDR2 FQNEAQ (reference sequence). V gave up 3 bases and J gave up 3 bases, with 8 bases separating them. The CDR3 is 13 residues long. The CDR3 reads CASSFGQDYGYTF. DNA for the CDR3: TGTGCCAGCAGCTTTGGGCAGGACTATGGCTACACCTTC.

This chain's CDR3 is CASSLGRGPNTEAFF. CDR3 in DNA: TGTGCCAGCAGCTTGGGAAGGGGCCCGAACACTGAAGCTTTCTTT. V and J are TRBV5-4 and TRBJ1-1, with a possible D match to TRBD1 (5 bases). CDR1 and CDR2 (germline): SGHNT, YYREEE (reference sequence). CDR3 size: 15 residues. Trimming shortened V by 0 bases and J by 1 base, and 10 bases separated the two germline ends.

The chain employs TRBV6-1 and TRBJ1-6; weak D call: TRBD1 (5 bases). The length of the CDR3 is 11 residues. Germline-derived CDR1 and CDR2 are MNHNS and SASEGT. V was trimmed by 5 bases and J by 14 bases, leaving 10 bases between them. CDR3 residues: CASSPGGTLHF. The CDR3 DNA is TGTGCCAGCAGTCCTGGGGGGACCCTCCACTTT.

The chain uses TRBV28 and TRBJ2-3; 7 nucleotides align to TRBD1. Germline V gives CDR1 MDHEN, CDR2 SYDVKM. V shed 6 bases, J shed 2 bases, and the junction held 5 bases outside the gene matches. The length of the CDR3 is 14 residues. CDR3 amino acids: CASRRTGLTDTQYF. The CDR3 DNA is TGTGCCAGCAGGCGGACAGGACTCACAGATACGCAGTATTTT.

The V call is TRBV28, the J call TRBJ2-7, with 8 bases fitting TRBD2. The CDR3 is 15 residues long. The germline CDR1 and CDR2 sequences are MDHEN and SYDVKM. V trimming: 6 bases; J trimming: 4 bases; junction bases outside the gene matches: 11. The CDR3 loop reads CASRSGGAEGYEQYF. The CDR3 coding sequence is TGTGCCAGCAGGTCCGGGGGGGCCGAGGGGTACGAGCAGTACTTC.

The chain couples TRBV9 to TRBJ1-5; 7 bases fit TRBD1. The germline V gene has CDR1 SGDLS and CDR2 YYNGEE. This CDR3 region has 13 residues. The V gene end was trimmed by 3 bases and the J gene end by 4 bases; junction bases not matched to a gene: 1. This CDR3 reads CASSAGQNQPQHF. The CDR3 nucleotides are TGTGCCAGCAGCGCGGGACAGAATCAGCCCCAGCATTTT.

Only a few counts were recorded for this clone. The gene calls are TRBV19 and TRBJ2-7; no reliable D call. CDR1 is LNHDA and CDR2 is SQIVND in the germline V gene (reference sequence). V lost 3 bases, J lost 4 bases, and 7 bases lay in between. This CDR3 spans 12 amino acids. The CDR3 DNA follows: TGTGCCAGTAGTATCTCTCGGTACGAGCAGTACTTC. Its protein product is CASSISRYEQYF. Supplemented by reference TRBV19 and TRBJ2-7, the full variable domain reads DGGITQSPKYLFRKEGQNVTLSCEQNLNHDAMYWYRQDPGQGLRLIYYSQIVNDFQKGDIAEGYSVSREKKESFPLTVTSAQKNPTAFYLCASSISRYEQYFGPGTRLTVT.

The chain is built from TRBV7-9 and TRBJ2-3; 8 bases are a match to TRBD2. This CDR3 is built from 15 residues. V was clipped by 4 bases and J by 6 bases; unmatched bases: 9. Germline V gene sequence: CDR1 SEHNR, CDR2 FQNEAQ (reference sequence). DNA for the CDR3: TGTGCCAGCAGCTCGCTAAGCGGGGGCCCGGATACGCAGTATTTT. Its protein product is CASSSLSGGPDTQYF.

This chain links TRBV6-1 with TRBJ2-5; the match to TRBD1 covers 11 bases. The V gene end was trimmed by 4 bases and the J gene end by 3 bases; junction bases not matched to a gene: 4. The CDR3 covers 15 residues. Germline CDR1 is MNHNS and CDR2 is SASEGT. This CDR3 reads CASSAGTGGKETQYF. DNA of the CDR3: TGTGCCAGCAGTGCCGGGACAGGGGGAAAAGAGACCCAGTACTTC.

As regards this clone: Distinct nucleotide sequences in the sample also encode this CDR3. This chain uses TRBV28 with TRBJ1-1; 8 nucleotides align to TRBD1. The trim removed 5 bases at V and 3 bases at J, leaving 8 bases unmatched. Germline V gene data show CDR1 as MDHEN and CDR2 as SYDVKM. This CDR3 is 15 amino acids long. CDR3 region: CASSAGGRGDTEAFF. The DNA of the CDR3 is TGTGCCAGCAGTGCAGGGGGCAGGGGGGACACTGAAGCTTTCTTT.

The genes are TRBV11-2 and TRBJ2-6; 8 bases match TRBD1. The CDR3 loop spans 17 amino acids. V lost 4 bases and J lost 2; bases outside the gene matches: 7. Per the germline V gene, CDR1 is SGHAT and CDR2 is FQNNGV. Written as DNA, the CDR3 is TGTGCCAGCAGCTCAACCGTACAGGGGGCTGGGGCCAACGTCCTGACTTTC. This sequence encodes CASSSTVQGAGANVLTF.

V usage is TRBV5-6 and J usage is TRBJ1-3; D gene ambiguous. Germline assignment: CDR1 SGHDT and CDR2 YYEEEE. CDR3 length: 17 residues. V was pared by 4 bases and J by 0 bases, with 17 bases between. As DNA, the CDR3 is TGTGCCAGCAGCGCGGTTGGGGATTCGGCCTCTGGAAACACCATATATTTT. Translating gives CASSAVGDSASGNTIYF.

Written as DNA, the CDR3 is TGTGCCAGTACCCGAGGGGCCTCCGGGAATTCACCCCTCCACTTT. Its protein product is CASTRGASGNSPLHF. The chain couples TRBV19 to TRBJ1-6, with D perhaps matching TRBD1 (5 bases). Per the germline V gene, CDR1 is LNHDA and CDR2 is SQIVND (reference sequence). V was cut by 7 bases and J by 7 bases, with 17 bases left in between. This CDR3 has 15 residues.

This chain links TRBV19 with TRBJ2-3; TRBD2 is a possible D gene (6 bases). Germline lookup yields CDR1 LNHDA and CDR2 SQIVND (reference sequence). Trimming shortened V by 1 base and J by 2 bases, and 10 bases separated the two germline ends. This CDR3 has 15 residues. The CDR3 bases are TGTGCCAGTAGTATAGTTCGGGGGACCACAGATACGCAGTATTTT. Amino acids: CASSIVRGTTDTQYF.

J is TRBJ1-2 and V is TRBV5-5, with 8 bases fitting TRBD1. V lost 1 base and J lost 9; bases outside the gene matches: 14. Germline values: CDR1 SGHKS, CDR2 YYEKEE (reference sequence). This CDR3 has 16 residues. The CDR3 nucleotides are TGTGCCAGCAGCTTGACGGCCGGGACAGGATCTGGGAGCTACACCTTC. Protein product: CASSLTAGTGSGSYTF.

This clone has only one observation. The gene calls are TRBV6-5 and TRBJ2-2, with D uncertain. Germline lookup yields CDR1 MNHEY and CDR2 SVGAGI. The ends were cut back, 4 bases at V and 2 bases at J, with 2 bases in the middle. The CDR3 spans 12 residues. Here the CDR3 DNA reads TGTGCCAGCAGTTTAAACACCGGGGAGCTGTTTTTT. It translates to CASSLNTGELFF.

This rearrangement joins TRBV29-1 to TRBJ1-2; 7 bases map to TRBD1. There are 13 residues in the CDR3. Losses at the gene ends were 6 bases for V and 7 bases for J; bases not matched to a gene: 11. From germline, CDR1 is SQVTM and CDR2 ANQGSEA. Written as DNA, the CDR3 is TGCAGCGTCAACTGGGCAGGGGGATCTGGCTACACCTTC. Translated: CSVNWAGGSGYTF.

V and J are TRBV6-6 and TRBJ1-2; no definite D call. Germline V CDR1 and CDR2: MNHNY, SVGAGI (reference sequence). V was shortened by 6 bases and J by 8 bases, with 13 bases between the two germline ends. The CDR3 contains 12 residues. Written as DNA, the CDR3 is TGTGCCAGCAGGCCCCCCCGGGAGGGCTACACCTTC. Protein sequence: CASRPPREGYTF.

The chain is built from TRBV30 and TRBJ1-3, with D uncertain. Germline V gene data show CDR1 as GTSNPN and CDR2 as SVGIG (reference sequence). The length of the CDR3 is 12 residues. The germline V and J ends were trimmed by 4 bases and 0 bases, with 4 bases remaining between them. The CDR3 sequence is CAWTRSGNTIYF. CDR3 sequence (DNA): TGTGCCTGGACCCGCTCTGGAAACACCATATATTTT.

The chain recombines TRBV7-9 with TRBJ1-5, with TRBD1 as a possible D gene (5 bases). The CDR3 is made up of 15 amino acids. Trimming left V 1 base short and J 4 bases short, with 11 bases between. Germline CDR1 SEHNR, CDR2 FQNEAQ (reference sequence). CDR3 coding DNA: TGTGCCAGCAGCTTAGGGTCAGGGAGTAATCAGCCCCAGCATTTT. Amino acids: CASSLGSGSNQPQHF.

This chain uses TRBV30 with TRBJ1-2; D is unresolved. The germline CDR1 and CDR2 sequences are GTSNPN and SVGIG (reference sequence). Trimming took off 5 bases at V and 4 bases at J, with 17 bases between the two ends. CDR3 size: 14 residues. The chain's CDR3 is CAWDRDTKTYGYTF. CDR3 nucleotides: TGTGCCTGGGACCGGGATACAAAGACCTATGGCTACACCTTC.